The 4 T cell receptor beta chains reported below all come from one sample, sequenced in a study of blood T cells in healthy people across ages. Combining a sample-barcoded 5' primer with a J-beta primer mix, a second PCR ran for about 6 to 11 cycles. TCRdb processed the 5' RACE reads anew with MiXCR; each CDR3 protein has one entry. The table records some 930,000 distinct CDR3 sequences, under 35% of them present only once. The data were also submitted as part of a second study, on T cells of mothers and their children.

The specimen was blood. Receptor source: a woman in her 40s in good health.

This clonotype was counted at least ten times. The chain's CDR3 is CASRGQGRSVSYEQYF. The CDR3 region has the DNA TGTGCCAGCAGGGGACAGGGGAGGTCGGTATCCTACGAGCAGTACTTC. The V call is TRBV2, the J call TRBJ2-7; 10 bases line up with TRBD1. The CDR3 has 16 amino acids. The V segment lost 6 bases and the J segment 1 base; nucleotides outside the gene matches: 9. In germline, CDR1 is SNHLY, CDR2 FYNNEI.

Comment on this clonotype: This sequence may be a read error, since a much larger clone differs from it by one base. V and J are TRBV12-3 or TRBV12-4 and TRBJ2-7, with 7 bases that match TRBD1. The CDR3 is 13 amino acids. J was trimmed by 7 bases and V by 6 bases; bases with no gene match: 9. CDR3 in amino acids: CASRDTGDNEQYF. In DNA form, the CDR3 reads TGTGCCAGCAGGGATACAGGGGACAATGAGCAGTACTTC.

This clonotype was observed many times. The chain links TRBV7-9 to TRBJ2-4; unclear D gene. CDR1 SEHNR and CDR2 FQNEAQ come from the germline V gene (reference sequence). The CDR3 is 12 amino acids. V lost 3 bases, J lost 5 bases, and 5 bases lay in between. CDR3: CASSFSQNIQYF. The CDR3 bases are TGTGCCAGCAGCTTTAGCCAAAACATTCAGTACTTC.

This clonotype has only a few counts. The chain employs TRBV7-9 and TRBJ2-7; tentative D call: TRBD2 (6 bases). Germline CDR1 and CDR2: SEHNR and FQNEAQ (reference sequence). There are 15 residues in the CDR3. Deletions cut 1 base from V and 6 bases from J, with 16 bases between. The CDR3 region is CASSLGNRRRGEQYF. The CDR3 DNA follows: TGTGCCAGCAGCTTAGGGAACAGGCGGAGGGGCGAGCAGTACTTC. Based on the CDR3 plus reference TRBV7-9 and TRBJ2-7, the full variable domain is DTGVSQNPRHKITKRGQNVTFRCDPISEHNRLYWYRQTLGQGPEFLTYFQNEAQLEKSRLLSDRFSAERPKGSFSTLEIQRTEQGDSAMYLCASSLGNRRRGEQYFGPGTRLTVT.